Presented here are 31 T cell receptor beta chains from one specimen sequenced in a study of Graves' ophthalmopathy and Graves' hyperthyroidism (dated by TCRdb to between 2017 and 2018). Sequencer: Illumina HiSeq 2000. For repertoire sequencing, TCR beta CDR3 regions were amplified from RNA transcripts. A first-round RT-PCR used HTBI primers with the Qiagen OneStep RT-PCR kit, followed by a second-round multiplex PCR, size selection and purification. Using fastp at Q25 and MiXCR, TCRdb reprocessed the public reads and kept productive beta chains. Every entry covers one CDR3 protein and lists the most common genes and DNA from its rows. Counted in this sample were around 1,200,000 distinct CDR3 sequences; 35% to 40% of them appeared once. The top ten constitute more than 9.5% of the sample. The sequenced material came from peripheral blood or thyroid tissue (not recorded which). The source is an adult man with Graves' hyperthyroidism.

Written as DNA, the CDR3 is TGTGCCAGCAGCCCCAGGGTATCCGATTCACCCCTCCACTTT. Amino acids: CASSPRVSDSPLHF. The chain uses TRBV9 and TRBJ1-6; the D gene is possibly TRBD1 (5 bases). CDR3 size: 14 residues. Germline V gene sequence: CDR1 SGDLS, CDR2 YYNGEE. Trimming removed 4 bases from V and 8 bases from J, with 13 bases in between.

This clonotype was counted a few times. This may stem from a read error, because a much larger clone lies one nucleotide away. The chain recombines TRBV7-9 with TRBJ2-7; D remains ambiguous. V lost 0 bases to trimming and J lost 5 bases, with 5 bases between them. From germline, CDR1 is SEHNR and CDR2 FQNEAQ (reference sequence). This CDR3 has 12 amino acids. The CDR3 bases are TGTGCCAGCAGCTTAGCGATCGACGAGCAGTACTTC. The encoded protein is CASSLAIDEQYF.

This rearrangement joins TRBV7-9 to TRBJ1-1; D not resolved. The CDR3 runs to 14 residues. Trimming took 4 bases from V and 5 from J, leaving 14 bases between them. CDR1 and CDR2 from the germline V gene are SEHNR and FQNEAQ (reference sequence). The CDR3 DNA reads TGTGCCAGCAGCTCAGCCCCCGGGGATACTGAAGCTTTCTTT. Protein: CASSSAPGDTEAFF.

A few counts support this clonotype. This chain connects TRBV12-3 or TRBV12-4 to TRBJ2-5; perhaps TRBD1 as D (6 bases). V shed 3 bases and J shed 0 bases, with 8 bases lying between them. The CDR3 sequence is 14 residues long. CDR3 bases: TGTGCCAGCAGTTTGGACAGAGACCAAGAGACCCAGTACTTC. Protein sequence: CASSLDRDQETQYF.

The chain employs TRBV7-2 and TRBJ1-4; 7 bases agree with TRBD1. J lost 7 bases, V lost 5 bases, and 7 bases had no gene match. This CDR3 spans 14 amino acids. The germline CDR1 and CDR2 sequences are SGHTA and FQGNSA. The DNA of the CDR3 is TGTGCCAGCAGCCCTTACAGGGGAGGTGAAAAACTGTTTTTT. Residues: CASSPYRGGEKLFF.

With regard to this clonotype: A much larger clonotype is one base distant, so this may be a read error. The chain joins TRBV2 to TRBJ1-2; TRBD1 might be the D (5 bases). In germline, CDR1 is SNHLY, CDR2 FYNNEI. The CDR3 runs 15 residues. The DNA for the CDR3 is TGTGCCAGCAGTGTCGATTGGGGGACTAACTGTGGCTACACCTTC. Translated, it gives CASSVDWGTNCGYTF.

This clonotype was counted only a few times. The gene calls are TRBV20-1 and TRBJ2-7; TRBD2 might be the D (8 bases). Looked up from germline, CDR1 is DFQATT and CDR2 is SNEGSKA (reference sequence). The ends were cut back, 6 bases at V and 5 bases at J, with 23 bases in the middle. This CDR3 is 15 amino acids long. The CDR3 protein is CSAPGGDRRRDEQYF. The CDR3 DNA reads TGCAGTGCCCCGGGGGGGGACAGACGGCGGGACGAGCAGTACTTC.

As for this clonotype: The junction departs from the called germline gene at one end, perhaps through a read error. The V call is TRBV10-3, the J call TRBJ1-5, with D hard to call. CDR1 ENHRY and CDR2 SYGVKD come from the germline V gene. This CDR3 spans 13 amino acids. This chain's CDR3 is CASSRRLGQPQHF. CDR3 coding DNA: TGTGCCAGCAGTCGCCGTCTGGGCCAGCCCCAGCATTTT.

This clonotype was counted between two and nine times. V gene TRBV5-1 combines with J gene TRBJ1-5, with a weak D call TRBD1 (6 bases). Trimming cost V 4 bases and J 11 bases, with 10 bases left between them. Looked up from germline, CDR1 is SGHRS and CDR2 is YFSETQ. This CDR3 is built from 11 residues. The CDR3 DNA sequence: TGCGCCAGCAGCCCAGGGGAGACCCAGCATTTT. It yields the protein CASSPGETQHF. Supplemented by reference TRBV5-1 and TRBJ1-5, the full variable domain reads KAGVTQTPRYLIKTRGQQVTLSCSPISGHRSVSWYQQTPGQGLQFLFEYFSETQRNKGNFPGRFSGRQFSNSRSEMNVSTLELGDSALYLCASSPGETQHFGDGTRLSIL.

The CDR3 coding sequence is TGTGCCATCAGCCCCCGGTCTTTGAGCGGCTATGGCTACACCTTC. Translating gives CAISPRSLSGYGYTF. V gene TRBV12-3 or TRBV12-4 combines with J gene TRBJ1-2; D not certain. The V end was cut by 10 bases, the J end by 4 bases, with 22 bases between. This CDR3 comprises 15 residues.

This clonotype was picked up many times. This may be a read error, as it is one base from a much larger clone. The rearrangement uses TRBV11-1 and TRBJ1-1; D remains unclear. CDR1 SGHAT and CDR2 FQDESV come from the germline V gene (reference sequence). Trimming shortened V by 2 bases and J by 1 base, and 5 bases separated the two germline ends. This CDR3 contains 13 residues. CDR3 loop: CASSLWGNTEAFF. The DNA of the CDR3 is TGTGCCAGCAGCTTATGGGGGAACACTGAAGCTTTCTTT.

As to this clonotype: A single base separates this from a much larger clone, so it may be a read error. The rearrangement uses TRBV10-3 and TRBJ2-7; 7 positions agree with TRBD2. Germline CDR1 ENHRY, CDR2 SYGVKD. CDR3 length: 15 amino acids. The CDR3 sequence: CAISQSGTTSDEQYF. The CDR3 DNA follows: TGTGCCATCAGTCAGTCGGGTACCACTAGCGACGAGCAGTACTTC.

This clonotype was counted at least ten times. The chain employs TRBV7-2 and TRBJ1-2; D may be TRBD1 (5 bases). The ends were cut back, 5 bases at V and 4 bases at J, with 17 bases in the middle. This CDR3 contains 15 residues. Germline CDR1 SGHTA, CDR2 FQGNSA. This CDR3 reads CASSNTGTRTYGYTF. In nucleotides, the CDR3 is TGTGCCAGCAGCAACACAGGAACGCGGACCTATGGCTACACCTTC.

V is TRBV10-1 and J is TRBJ2-7; the D call may be TRBD1 or TRBD2 (5 bases each). V lost 6 bases and J 2 bases, leaving 20 bases between the germline ends. CDR1 is WNHNN and CDR2 is SYGVQD in the germline V gene (reference sequence). This CDR3 has 16 amino acids. CDR3 in amino acids: CASRGRQRHIPYEQYF. The CDR3 bases are TGCGCCAGCAGGGGACGCCAGCGACACATTCCCTACGAGCAGTACTTC.

There are many counts of this clonotype. The chain uses TRBV29-1 and TRBJ1-4, with unresolved D. Germline assignment: CDR1 SQVTM and CDR2 ANQGSEA. This CDR3 has 11 residues. V dropped 4 bases and J dropped 8 bases, with 8 bases sitting between them. The CDR3 DNA reads TGCAGCGTTGGGTCTCGGGAAAAACTGTTTTTT. This translates into CSVGSREKLFF.

This clonotype came up many times. The V and J genes are TRBV2 and TRBJ2-7; no definite D call. The V end was cut by 7 bases, the J end by 1 base, with 11 bases between. Germline V gene data show CDR1 as SNHLY and CDR2 as FYNNEI. The CDR3 length is 13 residues. The CDR3 is CASKLPESYEQYF. DNA for the CDR3: TGTGCCAGCAAATTGCCTGAATCCTACGAGCAGTACTTC.

Comment on this clonotype: Just one base apart from a much larger clone, this may be a read error. The rearrangement links TRBV7-2 to TRBJ1-5; the D gene is possibly TRBD1 (5 bases). From germline, CDR1 is SGHTA and CDR2 FQGNSA. The V gene lost 4 bases and the J gene lost 2 bases, with 12 bases spanning the gap. This CDR3 is 15 amino acids long. CDR3 nucleotides: TGTGCCAGCAGCTCTCAGGGAGTTGGCAATCAGCCCCAGCATTTT. The encoded protein is CASSSQGVGNQPQHF.

This clonotype was detected many times. The V gene is TRBV12-3 or TRBV12-4, the J gene TRBJ1-5, with D unclear. Trimming pared 5 bases from V and 5 bases from J, leaving 13 bases between. This CDR3 comprises 14 residues. In DNA form, the CDR3 reads TGTGCCAGCAGTCTCCCACGGGCAGATCAGCCCCAGCATTTT. Translation gives CASSLPRADQPQHF.

This rearrangement joins TRBV7-2 to TRBJ2-5; TRBD2 matches at 8 bases. V lost 5 bases, J lost 7 bases, and 3 bases stayed unmatched. The V gene's germline CDR1 is SGHTA and CDR2 FQGNSA. The CDR3 runs 12 residues. CDR3: CASSPAGGTQYF. DNA for the CDR3: TGTGCCAGCAGCCCCGCGGGGGGGACCCAGTACTTC.

Turning to this clonotype: At one end, the junction sequence differs from germline, possibly due to a read error. The rearrangement uses TRBV10-3 and TRBJ2-2; the D call may be TRBD1 or TRBD2 (5 bases each). The CDR3 consists of 16 residues. Germline V CDR1 and CDR2: ENHRY, SYGVKD. Here the CDR3 reads CAISEYGTLNNGELFF. CDR3 DNA sequence: TGTGCCATCAGTGAGTACGGGACGCTAAACAACGGGGAGCTGTTTTTT.

To note about this clonotype: A read error may account for a junction end that differs from germline. The J gene is TRBJ2-5, the V gene TRBV24-1; TRBD1 aligns across 10 bases. The germline gives CDR1 KGHDR, CDR2 SFDVKD. The CDR3 length is 11 residues. CDR3 sequence: CATSESGTGVF. Written as DNA, the CDR3 is TGTGCCACCAGTGAATCCGGGACAGGGGTGTTC.

The sample holds many counts of this clonotype. The chain has TRBV6-2 or TRBV6-3 and TRBJ2-6, with a tentative D call TRBD2 (5 bases). The germline V gene encodes CDR1 MNHEY and CDR2 SVGEGT. V lost 11 bases and J lost 2, with 16 bases in between. The CDR3 runs to 15 residues. As DNA, the CDR3 is TGTGCCGCGGGTAAGGCACTGGCTGGGGCCAACGTCCTGACTTTC. It is translated as CAAGKALAGANVLTF.

This clonotype was counted a few times. The chain is built from TRBV9 and TRBJ2-5, with 8 positions matching TRBD2. Per the germline V gene, CDR1 is SGDLS and CDR2 is YYNGEE. This CDR3 region has 14 residues. Trimming at V came to 4 bases and at J to 5 bases, leaving 7 bases not matched to a gene. The CDR3 loop reads CASSHRAGVETQYF. CDR3 coding DNA: TGTGCCAGCAGCCACCGAGCGGGGGTTGAGACCCAGTACTTC.

The V and J genes are TRBV20-1 and TRBJ2-5; the D gene is possibly TRBD2 (6 bases). Trimming pared 6 bases from V and 4 bases from J, leaving 18 bases between. The germline V gene has CDR1 DFQATT and CDR2 SNEGSKA (reference sequence). The CDR3 runs 14 residues. The CDR3, as DNA: TGCAGTGCGGCACGCGGGGCCGGGGGAGAGACCCAGTACTTC. Amino acid sequence: CSAARGAGGETQYF.

Ten or more counts support this clonotype. The chain employs TRBV29-1 and TRBJ1-1, with 8 bases matching TRBD1. With 6 bases clipped from V and 5 bases from J, the junction kept 8 bases outside the gene matches. Germline lookup yields CDR1 SQVTM and CDR2 ANQGSEA. The length of the CDR3 is 13 residues. Here the CDR3 reads CSVDRAIGTEAFF. CDR3 sequence (DNA): TGCAGCGTGGACAGGGCAATAGGGACTGAAGCTTTCTTT.

The chain is built from TRBV12-3 or TRBV12-4 and TRBJ2-2, with D perhaps given as TRBD1 or TRBD2 (5 bases each). V gave up 3 bases and J gave up 10 bases, with 18 bases separating them. The CDR3 has 15 amino acids. The CDR3 bases are TGTGCCAGCAGTTTGGGACCTTACTCGAATGAGGAGCTGTTTTTT. Translated: CASSLGPYSNEELFF.

The rearrangement joins TRBV11-2 to TRBJ2-7; tentatively, D is TRBD2 (7 bases). From germline, CDR1 is SGHAT and CDR2 FQNNGV. This CDR3 region has 17 residues. V shed 6 bases and J shed 1 base, with 22 bases lying between them. CDR3 amino acids: CASSYPSTGGHSYEQYF. DNA of the CDR3: TGTGCCAGCAGTTACCCATCGACGGGGGGACATTCCTACGAGCAGTACTTC.

Concerning this clonotype: With a much larger clone just one base away, this may be a read error. The V call is TRBV20-1, the J call TRBJ1-2; D might be TRBD1 (5 bases). Germline assignment: CDR1 DFQATT and CDR2 SNEGSKA (reference sequence). Trimming pared 4 bases from V and 8 bases from J, leaving 20 bases between. This CDR3 has 14 residues. The CDR3 DNA follows: TGCAGTGCTACCCTAGCAGGGCAGATCTGGGGCTACACCTTC. As protein: CSATLAGQIWGYTF.

In DNA form, the CDR3 reads TGTGCCAGCAGCTTAGGCTCGTGGCAGGGCGAAGCTTTCTTT. Residues: CASSLGSWQGEAFF. The chain combines TRBV7-2 with TRBJ1-1; weak D call: TRBD1 (5 bases). The germline V and J ends were trimmed by 1 base and 8 bases, with 14 bases remaining between them. The CDR3 sequence is 14 residues long. The germline gives CDR1 SGHTA, CDR2 FQGNSA.

Only a few counts were recorded for this clonotype. This chain uses TRBV7-2 with TRBJ1-3; 7 positions match TRBD1. V lost 4 bases and J lost 2; bases outside the gene matches: 14. CDR1 is SGHTA, CDR2 FQGNSA, per germline. The CDR3 is made up of 18 amino acids. The CDR3 DNA is TGTGCCAGCAGCTCCCCCCCAACCTATACAGGGGCTGGAAACACCATATATTTT. Its protein product is CASSSPPTYTGAGNTIYF.

There are many counts of this clonotype. The chain joins TRBV7-6 to TRBJ1-1; perhaps TRBD1 as D (5 bases). V was trimmed by 0 bases and J by 4 bases, leaving 6 bases between them. The CDR3 length is 13 residues. CDR1 and CDR2 from the germline V gene are SGHVS and FNYEAQ. CDR3 loop: CASSLATATEAFF. The CDR3 DNA reads TGTGCCAGCAGCTTAGCGACAGCCACTGAAGCTTTCTTT.